Listed below are T cell receptor beta chains from one sample, sequenced in a study of regulatory T cells in long-lasting Graves disease. TCRdb re-called the multiplex PCR reads with MiXCR, one entry per CDR3 protein. The sample records hundreds of thousands of distinct CDR3 sequences, 16% being singletons. The sample also formed part of further work on T cells in Graves' hyperthyroidism and ophthalmopathy.

Sequencing used peripheral blood mononuclear cells (PBMCs), obtained at new diagnosis, from a patient treated with antithyroid drugs. Source of these receptors: a man aged 35-49 years with Graves disease. Both conserved end residues are part of each CDR3. D genes are given only for firm matches. Size tells how often a clone was seen (once, few, many) or the class of an expanded clone, and some rows leave it out.

j_gene | v_gene | abundance | len | d_gene | CDR3aa | CDR3nt
TRBJ1-1 | TRBV18 | . | 14 | . | CASSAGGLNTEAFF | TGTGCCAGCTCAGCCGGGGGCCTGAACACTGAAGCTTTCTTT
TRBJ1-4 | TRBV28 | many | 15 | TRBD1 | CAGSGGGSTNEKLFF | TGTGCCGGCTCAGGGGGCGGATCAACTAATGAAAAACTGTTTTTT
TRBJ2-3 | TRBV11-1 | many | 14 | . | CASSGDRVWDTQYF | TGTGCCAGTTCCGGGGACCGGGTTTGGGATACGCAGTATTTT
TRBJ1-2 | TRBV29-1 | . | 11 | . | CSVESYYGYTF | TGCAGCGTTGAATCTTACTATGGCTACACCTTC
TRBJ2-5 | TRBV7-8 | many | 14 | TRBD2 | CASSLSWTSGGARF | TGTGCCAGCAGCTTATCCTGGACTAGCGGGGGGGCTAGGTTC
TRBJ2-7 | TRBV28 | many | 14 | . | CASSLVDSPYEQYF | TGTGCCAGCAGTTTAGTGGACAGCCCCTACGAGCAGTACTTC
TRBJ1-6 | TRBV2 | many | 16 | TRBD1 | CASSERQGLGNSPLHF | TGTGCCAGCAGTGAAAGACAGGGACTGGGTAATTCACCCCTCCACTTT
TRBJ1-4 | TRBV20-1 | many | 14 | . | CSANEVATNEKLFF | TGCAGTGCTAACGAAGTTGCAACTAATGAAAAACTGTTTTTT
TRBJ2-7 | TRBV4-1 | . | 12 | TRBD1 | CASSPRQGKQYF | TGCGCCAGCAGCCCTAGACAGGGCAAGCAGTACTTC
TRBJ1-2 | TRBV24-1 | many | 15 | TRBD1 | CATSDSGTGDYGYTF | TGTGCCACCAGTGATTCCGGGACAGGGGACTATGGCTACACCTTC
TRBJ1-1 | TRBV7-3 | many | 13 | . | CASGRGTLSEAFF | TGTGCCAGCGGCCGAGGGACACTGTCTGAAGCTTTCTTT
TRBJ1-4 | TRBV10-3 | . | 14 | . | CAISEAGTDEKLFF | TGTGCCATCAGTGAGGCCGGGACTGACGAAAAACTGTTTTTT
TRBJ2-7 | TRBV5-1 | many | 15 | TRBD1 | CASSSRGQGAYEQYF | TGCGCCAGCAGCTCCCGTGGACAGGGGGCCTACGAGCAGTACTTC
TRBJ2-7 | TRBV6-1 | . | 15 | TRBD1 | CASSEARTGGYEQYF | TGTGCCAGCAGTGAAGCAAGGACAGGAGGCTACGAGCAGTACTTC
TRBJ2-1 | TRBV11-1 | many | 13 | . | CASRTYRDNEQFF | TGTGCCAGCAGGACTTACAGGGACAATGAGCAGTTCTTC
TRBJ2-7 | TRBV15 | few | 14 | . | CATSRAGLWYEQYF | TGTGCCACCAGCAGGGCAGGGTTGTGGTACGAGCAGTACTTC
TRBJ2-3 | TRBV11-1 | many | 13 | . | CASSWGGTDTQYF | TGTGCCAGCAGCTGGGGGGGCACAGATACGCAGTATTTT
TRBJ2-7 | TRBV4-2 | . | 14 | . | CASSQDGYYNEQYF | TGTGCCAGCAGCCAAGATGGCTACTACAATGAGCAGTACTTC
TRBJ2-5 | TRBV20-1 | many | 16 | TRBD1 | CSARGDRGGEEETQYF | TGCAGTGCTAGAGGGGACAGGGGAGGTGAGGAAGAGACCCAGTACTTC
TRBJ2-1 | TRBV2 | many | 14 | . | CASNPGLAHNEQFF | TGTGCCAGCAACCCGGGGCTAGCGCACAATGAGCAGTTCTTC
TRBJ2-1 | TRBV9 | . | 16 | TRBD2 | CASSPRSSRGVNEQFF | TGTGCCAGCAGCCCCCGGTCTTCGCGGGGGGTCAATGAGCAGTTCTTC
TRBJ2-1 | TRBV19 | . | 13 | . | CASSIQGVSEQFF | TGTGCCAGTAGTATCCAGGGAGTGAGTGAGCAGTTCTTC
TRBJ1-1 | TRBV9 | few | 12 | . | CASSGRSTEAFF | TGTGCCAGCAGCGGTAGGAGCACTGAAGCTTTCTTT
TRBJ2-5 | TRBV29-1 | . | 13 | TRBD1 | CSGRRGIGETQYF | TGCAGCGGGCGCAGGGGGATAGGGGAGACCCAGTACTTC
TRBJ1-4 | TRBV2 | many | 15 | . | CASSEFRNPNEKLFF | TGTGCCAGCAGTGAGTTTCGGAACCCTAATGAAAAACTGTTTTTT
TRBJ2-3 | TRBV27 | many | 15 | . | CASSLSGAQADTQYF | TGTGCCAGCAGTTTATCCGGTGCCCAGGCAGATACGCAGTATTTT
TRBJ2-2 | TRBV6-1 | many | 15 | TRBD2 | CASSPAGRNTGELFF | TGTGCCAGCAGTCCAGCGGGACGGAACACCGGGGAGCTGTTTTTT
TRBJ1-5 | TRBV13 | many | 13 | TRBD1 | CASSYMGTGFQHF | TGTGCCAGCAGCTATATGGGGACAGGCTTCCAGCATTTT
TRBJ2-7 | TRBV20-1 | . | 12 | . | CSAPDWAHEQYF | TGCAGTGCTCCGGACTGGGCCCACGAGCAGTACTTC
TRBJ2-1 | TRBV3-2 | . | 16 | . | CAGSQETGARYNEQFF | TGTGCCGGCAGCCAAGAAACGGGAGCGCGATACAATGAGCAGTTCTTC
TRBJ1-5 | TRBV20-1 | . | 12 | . | CSVRVSAGAQHF | TGCAGTGTTCGGGTCTCGGCAGGGGCCCAGCATTTT
TRBJ2-2 | TRBV9 | . | 14 | . | CASSVAGATGELFF | TGTGCCAGCAGCGTAGCTGGGGCCACCGGGGAGCTGTTTTTT
TRBJ2-3 | TRBV5-5 | few | 15 | TRBD1 | CASSSGQTSTDTQYF | TGTGCCAGCAGCTCGGGACAGACTAGCACAGATACGCAGTATTTT
TRBJ1-1 | TRBV10-3 | many | 13 | . | CAIGRNRDTEAFF | TGTGCCATCGGTCGCAACAGGGACACTGAAGCTTTCTTT
TRBJ2-7 | TRBV15 | once | 15 | TRBD2 | CATSRGTSGGYEQYF | TGTGCCACCAGCAGAGGGACTAGCGGGGGCTACGAGCAGTACTTC
TRBJ2-7 | TRBV28 | many | 12 | . | CASSLLVYEQYF | TGTGCCAGCAGTTTATTAGTTTACGAGCAGTACTTC
TRBJ1-1 | TRBV19 | . | 13 | TRBD1 | CASEQGAYTEAFF | TGTGCCAGTGAACAGGGGGCGTACACTGAAGCTTTCTTT
TRBJ2-5 | TRBV5-1 | . | 15 | . | CASSLDGGGVETQYF | TGCGCCAGCAGCTTGGACGGAGGGGGCGTGGAGACCCAGTACTTC
TRBJ2-2 | TRBV7-9 | many | 15 | TRBD2 | CASSKTGGNTGELFF | TGTGCCAGCAGCAAGACGGGGGGGAACACCGGGGAGCTGTTTTTT
TRBJ2-1 | TRBV5-1 | . | 16 | TRBD1 | CASSFPGTGTDNEQFF | TGCGCCAGCAGCTTCCCCGGGACAGGGACTGACAATGAGCAGTTCTTC
TRBJ2-4 | TRBV6-1 | . | 15 | TRBD2 | CASRVAGGRFHIQYF | TGTGCCAGCAGGGTAGCGGGGGGGCGGTTCCACATTCAGTACTTC
TRBJ2-1 | TRBV6-1 | many | 15 | . | CASRPGGLSYNEQFF | TGTGCCAGCAGACCGGGGGGCCTATCCTACAATGAGCAGTTCTTC
TRBJ1-5 | TRBV20-1 | . | 13 | . | CSARTRVDQPQHF | TGCAGTGCTAGAACCAGGGTAGATCAGCCCCAGCATTTT
TRBJ1-1 | TRBV2 | many | 13 | . | CASSLNGREKAFF | TGTGCCAGCAGCCTAAACGGGAGGGAGAAAGCTTTCTTT
TRBJ2-2 | TRBV5-6 | many | 16 | . | CASCPFSAFETGELFF | TGTGCCAGCTGCCCATTCTCGGCATTTGAGACCGGGGAGCTGTTTTTT
TRBJ2-5 | TRBV20-1 | few | 12 | . | CSAVGVGETQYF | TGCAGTGCTGTGGGGGTGGGTGAGACCCAGTACTTC
TRBJ2-1 | TRBV7-8 | . | 17 | TRBD2 | CASSSARTSGTYNEQFF | TGTGCCAGCAGCTCGGCTAGGACTAGCGGGACCTACAATGAGCAGTTCTTC
TRBJ2-7 | TRBV12-3/TRBV12-4 | many | 14 | TRBD2 | CASSLLAGGEEQYF | TGTGCCAGCAGTTTACTAGCGGGGGGGGAAGAGCAGTACTTC
TRBJ2-3 | TRBV7-9 | . | 13 | . | CASSFTQGDTQYF | TGTGCCAGCAGCTTTACTCAGGGGGATACGCAGTATTTT
TRBJ1-4 | TRBV4-1 | few | 17 | . | CASSPHPRGATNEKLFF | TGCGCCAGCAGCCCTCACCCCCGGGGGGCAACTAATGAAAAACTGTTTTTT
TRBJ1-6 | TRBV10-3 | . | 18 | . | CAISESGGTLVENSPLHF | TGTGCCATCAGTGAGTCTGGGGGGACCTTGGTAGAGAATTCACCCCTCCACTTT
TRBJ1-1 | TRBV7-3 | many | 13 | . | CASSLIFPSLLFF | TGTGCCAGCAGCTTAATATTCCCCAGTCTCCTTTTCTTT